The 2 T cell receptor beta chains below were found in one sample sequenced in a study of shared clonotypes between healthy human individuals (dated by TCRdb to about 2020). CD8 naive samples were obtained by positive selection for CCR7 among CD45RO-negative cells, yielding a CD45RA+CCR7+ population from which TemRA cells were excluded. The protocol used for the library was the immunoSEQ multiplex PCR assay. TCRdb took this table from immuneACCESS and kept in-frame rearrangements with V and J called. Such tables lack part of the clones; where checked against another copy, unresolved V genes explain under half of the gap, and the rest is unexplained. The sample table lists around 600,000 clones, approximately 95% of them with a count of one. The top ten clonotypes cover about 0.11% of the sample. The sample consisted of naive CD8+ T cells sorted from blood. The cell subset or site label of this sample denotes: CD45RA+CCR7+. The receptors were gathered from a woman in her twenties or thirties in good health.

Written as DNA, the CDR3 is TGTGCCAGCAGCTTCGGGAGATCTAAATTCTATGGCTACACCTTC. This sequence encodes CASSFGRSKFYGYTF. The V gene is TRBV13, the J gene TRBJ1-2; D gene uncertain. The CDR3 is 15 residues long. Trimming removed 3 bases from V and 4 bases from J, with 15 bases in between. CDR1 PRHDT and CDR2 FYEKMQ come from the germline V gene (reference sequence).

The chain uses TRBV28 and TRBJ1-5; D is uncertain. The V end was cut by 5 bases, the J end by 3 bases, with 11 bases between. CDR3 length equals 14 residues. The germline CDR1 and CDR2 sequences are MDHEN and SYDVKM. In nucleotides, the CDR3 is TGTGCCAGCAGTAAAGAGGCGCTCAATCAGCCCCAGCATTTT. Translated: CASSKEALNQPQHF.